A selection of T cell receptor beta chains follows, all from one sample in a study of blood T cell repertoires in COVID-19. The repertoire was sequenced with immunoSEQ multiplex PCR; TCRdb's copy has only in-frame clones and lacks some. The data contain approximately 240,000 clones, around four fifths of them singletons. Source material: peripheral blood. All receptors come from a woman between 55 and 75 years old with active or convalescent COVID-19. CDR3s leave out the opening cysteine and the closing phenylalanine or tryptophan.

v_gene: TRBV5-5; j_gene: TRBJ1-2; CDR3aa: ASSSGPGRGYT
v_gene: TRBV11-1; j_gene: TRBJ1-1; CDR3aa: ASSLGGKTEAF
v_gene: TRBV7-3; j_gene: TRBJ2-3; CDR3aa: ASSTSGDTQY
v_gene: TRBV3-1/TRBV3-2; j_gene: TRBJ2-3; CDR3aa: ASSQLVLTSTDTQY
v_gene: TRBV6-5; j_gene: TRBJ2-1; CDR3aa: ASSWRTGAIYNEQF
v_gene: TRBV10-3; j_gene: TRBJ1-1; CDR3aa: AIKTGTNLNTEAF
v_gene: TRBV5-1; j_gene: TRBJ2-1; CDR3aa: ASSLTGGIQPRNEQF
v_gene: TRBV5-1; j_gene: TRBJ2-5; CDR3aa: ASSLDPPGTGAETQY
v_gene: TRBV5-1; j_gene: TRBJ2-2; CDR3aa: ASSVREVGELF
v_gene: TRBV7-2; j_gene: TRBJ2-1; CDR3aa: ASSLVGTQQF
v_gene: TRBV6-1; j_gene: TRBJ2-5; CDR3aa: ASSEGPSGETQY
v_gene: TRBV30; j_gene: TRBJ1-2; CDR3aa: AWSPLGQGSPGYT
v_gene: TRBV7-2; j_gene: TRBJ2-1; CDR3aa: ASSPLGTSYNEQF
v_gene: TRBV29-1; j_gene: TRBJ2-1; CDR3aa: SVDQGGTGDEQF
v_gene: TRBV24-1; j_gene: TRBJ2-1; CDR3aa: ATSLAGGSGAVALHSYNEQF
v_gene: TRBV7-9; j_gene: TRBJ2-2; CDR3aa: ASSPPVTGELF
v_gene: TRBV5-1; j_gene: TRBJ1-1; CDR3aa: ASALAGITDTEAF
v_gene: TRBV5-1; j_gene: TRBJ1-2; CDR3aa: ASSLAGGANYGYT
v_gene: TRBV4-1; j_gene: TRBJ1-3; CDR3aa: ASSQEGTANSGNTIY
v_gene: TRBV10-1; j_gene: TRBJ2-7; CDR3aa: ASSEFDRRPYEQY
v_gene: TRBV28; j_gene: TRBJ1-1; CDR3aa: ASSLGGVGDTEAF
v_gene: TRBV7-2; j_gene: TRBJ1-1; CDR3aa: ASSPRQGASTEAF
v_gene: TRBV2; j_gene: TRBJ2-1; CDR3aa: ASSSLSYNEQF
v_gene: TRBV7-2; j_gene: TRBJ2-1; CDR3aa: ASSLEPEVGEQF
v_gene: TRBV28; j_gene: TRBJ1-4; CDR3aa: ASRPGLSSEKLF
v_gene: TRBV6-6; j_gene: TRBJ1-4; CDR3aa: ASSYSPREKLF
v_gene: TRBV28; j_gene: TRBJ2-1; CDR3aa: ASSLWGRGAEQF
v_gene: TRBV9; j_gene: TRBJ1-3; CDR3aa: ASSVGGRVNSGNTIY
v_gene: TRBV30; j_gene: TRBJ2-7; CDR3aa: AWSGSTYEQY
v_gene: TRBV19; j_gene: TRBJ2-5; CDR3aa: ASSGLAGGQETQY
v_gene: TRBV5-1; j_gene: TRBJ2-1; CDR3aa: ASSLGREANEQF
v_gene: TRBV25-1; j_gene: TRBJ2-3; CDR3aa: ASSSMDGGGTDTQY
v_gene: TRBV6-5; j_gene: TRBJ1-6; CDR3aa: ASRTTGITSPLH
v_gene: TRBV4-1; j_gene: TRBJ2-7; CDR3aa: ASSQEISLRDPAAYEQY
v_gene: TRBV7-9; j_gene: TRBJ2-3; CDR3aa: ASSLSGPWDTQY
v_gene: TRBV27; j_gene: TRBJ1-4; CDR3aa: ASSKGAGATNEKLF
v_gene: TRBV5-6; j_gene: TRBJ2-7; CDR3aa: ASSSPKGQGYYEQY
v_gene: TRBV2; j_gene: TRBJ1-2; CDR3aa: ASSDDPVFYGYT
v_gene: TRBV10-3; j_gene: TRBJ2-7; CDR3aa: AISEGGRRYEQY
v_gene: TRBV14; j_gene: TRBJ1-4; CDR3aa: ASSLEGPSTNEKLF
v_gene: TRBV19; j_gene: TRBJ1-6; CDR3aa: ASSGTANSPLH
v_gene: TRBV9; j_gene: TRBJ2-1; CDR3aa: ASSVEAGYEQF
v_gene: TRBV29-1; j_gene: TRBJ2-1; CDR3aa: SVEAPPRSYNEQF
v_gene: TRBV5-6; j_gene: TRBJ2-5; CDR3aa: ASSLNRGDQETQY
v_gene: TRBV4-1; j_gene: TRBJ2-1; CDR3aa: ASSQEEGYNEQF
v_gene: TRBV29-1; j_gene: TRBJ2-1; CDR3aa: SGYYNEQF
v_gene: TRBV19; j_gene: TRBJ2-3; CDR3aa: ASSTLRAPDTQY
v_gene: TRBV19; j_gene: TRBJ1-5; CDR3aa: ASSNTHTSARLDQPQH
v_gene: TRBV9; j_gene: TRBJ2-3; CDR3aa: ASSVGGGRSDTQY
v_gene: TRBV6-5; j_gene: TRBJ1-1; CDR3aa: ASRDRGGNTEAF
v_gene: TRBV2; j_gene: TRBJ2-5; CDR3aa: ASSEVLPSQETQY